A selection of T cell receptor beta chains follows, all from one sample in a study of shared T cell receptors in the human thymus. Assay used: immunoSEQ multiplex PCR; TCRdb lists only in-frame clones, some missing. The table shows hundreds of thousands of clones, with 85% to 90% occurring only once. The sample also formed part of further work on human thymus T cells.

Input material: thymocytes. The source of these receptors is a boy less than two years old with a congenital heart defect. The CDR3 runs from the conserved cysteine through the conserved F or W. A D gene is named only where the DNA matches it firmly. The size entry is marked missing in some rows and otherwise reads once, few, many or a size class.

d_call j_call v_call clone_size cdr3_aa cdr3_nt
TRBD2 TRBJ2-1 TRBV13 NA CASSLSGRSYNEQFF TGTGCCAGCAGCTTAAGCGGGAGGTCATACAATGAGCAGTTCTTC
TRBD2 TRBJ2-7 TRBV4-1 NA CASSQDLSGSGDEQYF TGCGCCAGCAGCCAAGATTTAAGCGGGAGTGGCGACGAGCAGTACTTC
NA TRBJ2-7 TRBV2 NA CASREDEQYF TGTGCCAGCAGGGAGGACGAGCAGTACTTC
TRBD1 TRBJ2-1 TRBV4-3 NA CASSQGLGQGRYNEQFF TGCGCCAGCAGCCAAGGTCTAGGACAGGGGAGGTACAATGAGCAGTTCTTC
NA TRBJ2-7 TRBV11-2 NA CASSLGTQTSYEQYF TGTGCCAGCAGCTTGGGGACTCAGACCTCCTACGAGCAGTACTTC
TRBD1 TRBJ2-7 TRBV11-2 once CASSLDLMRGAGGVGQYF TGTGCCAGCAGCTTAGATCTAATGAGAGGGGCAGGGGGCGTTGGGCAGTACTTC
TRBD2 TRBJ2-1 TRBV28 NA CAPWRLAGYNEQFF TGTGCTCCCTGGAGACTAGCGGGGTACAATGAGCAGTTCTTC
TRBD2 TRBJ2-6 TRBV5-6 NA CASSLPAGARSGANVLTF TGTGCCAGCAGCTTGCCAGCGGGAGCAAGGTCTGGGGCCAACGTCCTGACTTTC
NA TRBJ2-2 TRBV7-2 NA CATRRGGTNTGELFF TGTGCCACCCGGAGGGGCGGTACGAACACCGGGGAGCTGTTTTTT
NA TRBJ2-3 TRBV6-1 NA CASTTPLAPTQYF TGTGCCAGCACTACGCCCTTAGCACCTACGCAGTATTTT
NA TRBJ1-5 TRBV6-1 NA CASSEAGPGRGNSNQPQHF TGTGCCAGCAGTGAAGCGGGGCCGGGGAGGGGAAATAGCAATCAGCCCCAGCATTTT
NA TRBJ1-4 TRBV7-2 NA CASSIETGAVEKLFF TGTGCCAGCAGCATCGAGACAGGCGCTGTTGAAAAACTGTTTTTT
TRBD2 TRBJ2-1 TRBV5-1 NA CASSLSGRVFNEQFF TGCGCCAGCAGCTTGAGCGGGAGGGTCTTCAATGAGCAGTTCTTC
TRBD2 TRBJ2-1 TRBV4-2 NA CASSQGAGTSVSNEQFF TGTGCCAGCAGCCAAGGTGCGGGGACTAGCGTGAGCAATGAGCAGTTCTTC
TRBD2 TRBJ2-7 TRBV7-8 NA CASSSLGLAGKRSYEQYF TGTGCCAGCAGCTCTCTGGGGCTAGCGGGAAAACGGTCCTACGAGCAGTACTTC
TRBD1 TRBJ1-5 TRBV6-1 NA CASRYRGQPQHF TGTGCCAGCAGATACAGGGGGCAGCCCCAGCATTTT
NA TRBJ2-1 TRBV21-1 few CASSFQTSGLYNEQFF TGTGCCAGCAGCTTCCAGACTAGCGGGCTTTACAATGAGCAGTTCTTC
TRBD1 TRBJ1-1 TRBV6-6 NA CASSYPDRGGTEAFF TGTGCCAGCAGTTACCCGGACAGGGGTGGGACTGAAGCTTTCTTT
TRBD2 TRBJ2-7 TRBV9 NA CASSPQAGGTKYEQYF TGTGCCAGCAGCCCCCAAGCGGGAGGTACGAAGTACGAGCAGTACTTC
NA TRBJ2-1 TRBV11-2 once CASSLASSVSSYNEQFF TGTGCCAGCAGCTTAGCCTCTAGCGTTAGCTCCTACAATGAGCAGTTCTTC